The 16 T cell receptor beta chains presented below share a single source sample, sequenced in a study of blood T cell repertoires in COVID-19. Produced via immunoSEQ multiplex PCR; TCRdb's table is partial and in-frame only. The sample has roughly 200,000 clones, roughly four fifths seen once. Sample: peripheral blood. The receptors were sampled from a middle-aged woman with COVID-19, enrolled during active disease.

The V call is TRBV9, the J call TRBJ2-1; 7 nucleotides agree with TRBD1. V trimming: 0 bases; J trimming: 5 bases; junction bases outside the gene matches: 5. The germline V gene encodes CDR1 SGDLS and CDR2 YYNGEE. The CDR3 is 15 amino acids. Written as DNA, the CDR3 is TGTGCCAGCAGCGTAGCTAACAGGGGTCACAATGAGCAGTTCTTC. It encodes CASSVANRGHNEQFF. Together with reference TRBV9 and TRBJ2-1, the CDR3 gives the full variable domain: DSGVTQTPKHLITATGQRVTLRCSPRSGDLSVYWYQQSLDQGLQFLIQYYNGEERAKGNILERFSAQQFPDLHSELNLSSLELGDSALYFCASSVANRGHNEQFFGPGTRLTVL.

The chain has TRBV2 and TRBJ2-7, with TRBD1 as a possible D gene (6 bases). In germline, CDR1 is SNHLY, CDR2 FYNNEI. V was clipped by 5 bases and J by 4 bases, with 9 bases between them. The CDR3 covers 12 residues. The CDR3 DNA sequence: TGTGCCAGCAGTTTCCAGGGGTACGAGCAGTACTTC. It translates to CASSFQGYEQYF. The full variable domain, in which reference TRBV2 and TRBJ2-7 provide the parts outside the CDR3, is EPEVTQTPSHQVTQMGQEVILRCVPISNHLYFYWYRQILGQKVEFLVSFYNNEISEKSEIFDDQFSVERPDGSNFTLKIRSTKLEDSAMYFCASSFQGYEQYFGPGTRLTVT.

The chain uses TRBV9 and TRBJ2-2; 10 nucleotides agree with TRBD2. V shed 3 bases and J 2 bases; nucleotides not matched to a gene: 4. Per germline, CDR1 SGDLS and CDR2 YYNGEE. The CDR3 extends over 16 amino acids. The CDR3, as DNA: TGTGCCAGCAGCGCTGGACTAGCGGTAAACACCGGGGAGCTGTTTTTT. It yields the protein CASSAGLAVNTGELFF.

The chain employs TRBV5-1 and TRBJ2-3; D is possibly TRBD1 (6 bases). The CDR3 consists of 17 residues. Trimming took 4 bases from V and 5 from J, leaving 23 bases between them. The germline CDR1 and CDR2 sequences are SGHRS and YFSETQ. CDR3 in amino acids: CASSATQGGNTKDTQYF. The DNA of the CDR3 is TGCGCCAGCAGCGCCACCCAAGGGGGTAACACTAAAGATACGCAGTATTTT.

The gene calls are TRBV7-3 and TRBJ2-3; 15 nucleotides align to TRBD2. The CDR3 is 19 amino acids. V lost 5 bases, J lost 3 bases, and 12 bases stayed unmatched. CDR1 SGHTA and CDR2 FQGTGA come from the germline V gene. The CDR3 loop is CASSLMLGLAGGPTDTQYF. Here the CDR3 DNA reads TGTGCCAGCAGCCTAATGCTCGGACTAGCGGGAGGGCCGACAGATACGCAGTATTTT.

The rearrangement uses TRBV2 and TRBJ2-5, with D possibly TRBD1 on 5 matching bases. The CDR3 loop spans 14 amino acids. Trimming removed 7 bases at V and 4 bases at J, with 16 bases between. Germline V lookup: CDR1 SNHLY, CDR2 FYNNEI. The CDR3: CASNLGAALETQYF. CDR3 coding DNA: TGTGCCAGCAATTTAGGGGCCGCCCTAGAGACCCAGTACTTC.

This sequence joins TRBV7-2 and TRBJ2-7, with D unclear. CDR3 length equals 12 residues. V was clipped by 5 bases and J by 6 bases, with 11 bases between them. Per the germline V gene, CDR1 is SGHTA and CDR2 is FQGNSA. CDR3: CASSLGWREQYF. The CDR3 bases are TGTGCCAGCAGCCTCGGGTGGCGCGAGCAGTACTTC.

J is TRBJ1-5 and V is TRBV6-1; 7 nucleotides agree with TRBD1. Germline-derived CDR1 and CDR2 are MNHNS and SASEGT. This CDR3 spans 17 amino acids. With V trimmed by 3 bases and J by 3 bases, 11 bases remained unmatched. The CDR3 spells CASSDPRQGPNNQPQHF. In nucleotides, the CDR3 is TGTGCCAGCAGTGACCCCCGACAGGGCCCAAACAATCAGCCCCAGCATTTT.

The V and J genes are TRBV2 and TRBJ2-7; TRBD1 is a possible D gene (6 bases). CDR3 length equals 12 residues. Germline V gene sequence: CDR1 SNHLY, CDR2 FYNNEI. The V end lost 9 bases, the J end lost 3 bases, and 12 bases lay between the germline ends. The CDR3 reads CARGASIYEQYF. CDR3 coding DNA: TGTGCCAGGGGGGCCTCGATCTACGAGCAGTACTTC.

This chain uses TRBV9 with TRBJ2-1; 7 bases match TRBD2. Germline V CDR1 and CDR2: SGDLS, YYNGEE. V gave up 4 bases and J gave up 5 bases; unmatched junction bases: 9. The CDR3 consists of 15 residues. The CDR3 nucleotides read TGTGCCAGCAGCTTAACTAGCGCCCGGAACAATGAGCAGTTCTTC. Protein sequence: CASSLTSARNNEQFF.

The V gene is TRBV5-1, the J gene TRBJ2-1, with D maybe TRBD1 (6 bases). CDR1 and CDR2 from the germline V gene are SGHRS and YFSETQ. This CDR3 has 12 residues. CDR3 sequence reads: CASGTTYNEQFF. Written as DNA, the CDR3 is TGCGCTTCCGGGACAACATACAATGAGCAGTTCTTC.

The chain links TRBV6-5 to TRBJ2-6, with D hard to call. With 6 bases removed from V and 4 bases from J, the gap between germline ends came to 13 bases. This CDR3 contains 15 residues. Looked up from germline, CDR1 is MNHEY and CDR2 is SVGAGI. In DNA, the CDR3 is TGTGCCAGCAGCGGCGGTGCGGCCGGGGCCAACGTCCTGACTTTC. Translation gives CASSGGAAGANVLTF.

The V and J genes are TRBV15 and TRBJ2-5; 7 positions agree with TRBD2. V dropped 0 bases and J dropped 5; count of bases not matched to a gene: 6. The CDR3 is 15 residues long. CDR1 and CDR2 from the germline V gene are LNHNV and YYDKDF (reference sequence). CDR3 sequence (DNA): TGTGCCACCAGCAGAGACAGACTAGCCAGCGAGACCCAGTACTTC. This encodes CATSRDRLASETQYF.

This sequence joins TRBV21-1 and TRBJ2-7; the D call in the table, TRBD2, was not verified against the DNA. TRBV21-1 is a pseudogene. This CDR3 is 15 amino acids long. This CDR3 is CASSHEAGGLCEQYV. The CDR3, as DNA: TGTGCCAGCAGCCACGAAGCGGGGGGTCTGTGTGAGCAGTACGTC.

The chain employs TRBV29-1 and TRBJ2-7; D is possibly TRBD1 (5 bases). V was shortened by 1 base and J by 6 bases, with 13 bases between the two germline ends. Germline CDR1 is SQVTM and CDR2 is ANQGSEA. The CDR3 has 13 amino acids. Here the CDR3 DNA reads TGCAGCGTTGAAGTGGGGCAGGGCGGCGAGCAGTACGTC. This sequence encodes CSVEVGQGGEQYV.

The V and J genes are TRBV5-4 and TRBJ1-1; D is undetermined. Trimming removed 7 bases at V and 0 bases at J, with 13 bases between. The germline CDR1 and CDR2 sequences are SGHNT and YYREEE (reference sequence). The CDR3 sequence is 14 residues long. In DNA, the CDR3 is TGTGCCAGCTGGACTTATCTTATGAACACTGAAGCTTTCTTT. Translating it yields CASWTYLMNTEAFF.